This T cell receptor (beta chain) was identified in a study of blood T cell repertoires in COVID-19. The trim removed 0 bases at V and 0 bases at J, leaving 5 bases unmatched. The CDR3 is made up of 18 amino acids. Germline V CDR1 and CDR2: MGHRA, YSYEKL. In the source study's methods: Quantification of nucleated cells was approximated via reference gene primer amplification. The table came from immunoSEQ multiplex PCR; TCRdb's copy has only in-frame clones and leaves some out. The DNA was the basis for D and trimming; V, J and clone size are from that table. The data hold approximately 250,000 clones, with approximately 86% observed a single time.

The rearrangement uses TRBV4-1 and TRBJ1-6, with 7 bases identical to TRBD1. The receptor's source is a man aged 30 to 39 with active or convalescent COVID-19. Sequenced: peripheral blood. CDR3 sequence: CASSQEGTESSYNSPLHF. The DNA of the CDR3 is TGCGCCAGCAGCCAAGAGGGGACAGAGAGCTCCTATAATTCACCCCTCCACTTT.